Each of the 6 T cell receptor beta chains below was sequenced from the same sample in a study of vaccination effects on CD4 cells after COVID-19. The protocol was immunoSEQ multiplex PCR, while the TCRdb copy is restricted to in-frame clones and leaves out a portion. The profile shows 50,000 to 65,000 clones, approximately 79% of them singletons. These receptors have no identified antigens. Sequencing in the ViraFEST assay came after antigen-specific CD4+ T cells had been expanded with viral peptide pools, which were used to stimulate PBMC. Cultured cells yielded isolated CD4+ T cells after about ten days. Among the vaccine recipients, none had a prior SARS-CoV-2 infection, and nucleocapsid antibodies were negative. The material was CD4+ T cells from PBMCs cultured with HCoV-OC43 spike peptides, obtained before COVID-19 vaccination. Specified subset: HCoV-OC43 spike overlapping peptide pool stimulation. Receptors originate from a human donor who received a COVID-19 vaccine.

The chain links TRBV7-6 to TRBJ2-3; TRBD2 matches at 10 bases. Germline V gene sequence: CDR1 SGHVS, CDR2 FNYEAQ. V lost 1 base, J lost 5 bases, and 12 bases stayed unmatched. The CDR3 sequence is 18 residues long. The CDR3 region is CASSLDFVLAGEGDTQYF. CDR3 nucleotide sequence: TGTGCCAGCAGCTTAGATTTTGTCCTAGCGGGGGAGGGAGATACGCAGTATTTT.

The chain has TRBV27 and TRBJ2-3; no firm D call. The germline V gene has CDR1 MNHEY and CDR2 SMNVEV (reference sequence). The V gene lost 10 bases and the J gene lost 4 bases, with 18 bases spanning the gap. The CDR3 extends over 14 amino acids. The CDR3 is CATKGGRGPDTQYF. CDR3 nucleotide sequence: TGTGCCACCAAAGGTGGGCGAGGTCCAGATACGCAGTATTTT.

This chain joins TRBV6-5 and TRBJ1-3; the D is unclear. V was pared by 6 bases and J by 0 bases, with 12 bases between. Germline V CDR1 and CDR2: MNHEY, SVGAGI. CDR3 length: 15 amino acids. CDR3 coding DNA: TGTGCCAGCAGCCATGGAGATTACTCTGGAAACACCATATATTTT. Translation: CASSHGDYSGNTIYF.

The rearrangement joins TRBV13 to TRBJ1-1; D is uncertain. This CDR3 spans 12 amino acids. V lost 5 bases and J 11 bases, leaving 15 bases between the germline ends. CDR1 PRHDT and CDR2 FYEKMQ come from the germline V gene (reference sequence). The CDR3 reads CASSTPLTMAFF. The CDR3 DNA is TGTGCCAGCAGCACGCCACTAACGATGGCTTTCTTT. Full variable domain (remainder filled in from reference TRBV13 and TRBJ1-1): AAGVIQSPRHLIKEKRETATLKCYPIPRHDTVYWYQQGPGQDPQFLISFYEKMQSDKGSIPDRFSAQQFSDYHSELNMSSLELGDSALYFCASSTPLTMAFFGQGTRLTVV.

This clone was detected once. The V and J genes are TRBV6-5 and TRBJ1-5; D perhaps matches TRBD1 (5 bases). The CDR3 length is 15 residues. Looked up from germline, CDR1 is MNHEY and CDR2 is SVGAGI. The V end lost 7 bases, the J end lost 1 base, and 14 bases lay between the germline ends. The CDR3 spells CASTRRGGSNQPQHF. The CDR3 region has the DNA TGTGCCAGCACCCGACGCGGGGGAAGCAATCAGCCCCAGCATTTT.

The gene calls are TRBV9 and TRBJ1-1, with D possibly matching TRBD1 (5 bases). The CDR3 spans 14 residues. Germline assignment: CDR1 SGDLS and CDR2 YYNGEE. Trimming removed 1 base from V and 1 base from J, with 8 bases in between. The CDR3 region has the DNA TGTGCCAGCAGCGTAACAGGAACGAACACTGAAGCTTTCTTT. Its protein is CASSVTGTNTEAFF.